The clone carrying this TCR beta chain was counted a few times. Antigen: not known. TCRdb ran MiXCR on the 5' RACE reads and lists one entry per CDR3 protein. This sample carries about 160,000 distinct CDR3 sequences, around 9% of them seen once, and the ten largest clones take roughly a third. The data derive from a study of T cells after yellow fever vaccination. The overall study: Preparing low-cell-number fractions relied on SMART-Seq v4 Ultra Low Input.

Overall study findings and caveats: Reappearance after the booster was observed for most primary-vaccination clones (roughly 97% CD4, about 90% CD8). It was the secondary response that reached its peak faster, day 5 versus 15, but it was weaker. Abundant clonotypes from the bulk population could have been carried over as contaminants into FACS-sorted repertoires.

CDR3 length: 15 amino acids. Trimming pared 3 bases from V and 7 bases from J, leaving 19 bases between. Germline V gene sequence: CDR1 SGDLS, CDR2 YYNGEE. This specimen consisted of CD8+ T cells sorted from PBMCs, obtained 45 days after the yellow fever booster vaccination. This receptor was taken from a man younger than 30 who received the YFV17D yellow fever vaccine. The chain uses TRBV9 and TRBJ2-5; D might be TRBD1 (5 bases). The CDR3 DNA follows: TGTGCCAGCAGCGAAGACAGTGGACCCCCTTGGACCCAGTACTTC. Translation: CASSEDSGPPWTQYF.